These 9 T cell receptor beta chains originate from one sample sequenced in a study of Ad26.COV2.S vaccination and SARS-CoV-2 variants. The sample's treatment: 15 to 20 received Ad26.COV2.S at low or high dose, single or two shots; 5 received placebo; per-sample allocation not given. After the first vaccine or placebo injection, samples were drawn on day 63. Assay used: immunoSEQ multiplex PCR; TCRdb lists only in-frame clones, some missing. Of about 500,000 clones listed, nearly 90% were seen once; the top ten hold 1.5% to 2%. This specimen was peripheral blood, taken in a trial of Ad26.COV2.S vaccine versus placebo. The receptors here all came from a person aged 18-60 years who received the Ad26.COV2.S COVID-19 vaccine or a placebo.

Here the CDR3 reads CASTPTGVYGYTF. The CDR3 DNA follows: TGTGCCAGCACCCCGACAGGGGTTTATGGCTACACCTTC. The chain combines TRBV28 with TRBJ1-2, with 8 bases lining up with TRBD1. V lost 7 bases and J lost 5; bases outside the gene matches: 6. Germline V gives CDR1 MDHEN, CDR2 SYDVKM. The CDR3 length is 13 residues.

The chain recombines TRBV5-1 with TRBJ2-6; TRBD1 might be the D (5 bases). With 5 bases removed from V and 0 bases from J, the gap between germline ends came to 12 bases. Germline-derived CDR1 and CDR2 are SGHRS and YFSETQ. CDR3 size: 16 residues. CDR3 sequence reads: CASRQVMTSGANVLTF. The CDR3 DNA follows: TGCGCCAGCAGACAGGTGATGACCTCTGGGGCCAACGTCCTGACTTTC.

The V gene is TRBV4-2, the J gene TRBJ2-1; the D is unclear. Trimming removed 3 bases at V and 13 bases at J, with 10 bases between. CDR1 and CDR2 (germline): LGHNA, YNFKEQ. CDR3 size: 11 residues. CDR3 DNA: TGTGCCAGCAGCCAGGGGTTCGGACAGTTCTTC. This codes for CASSQGFGQFF.

This clone was recorded only once. The chain links TRBV6-5 to TRBJ1-3, with TRBD1 identical over 9 bases. V shed 5 bases, J shed 4 bases, and the junction held 6 bases outside the gene matches. Germline CDR1 and CDR2: MNHEY and SVGAGI. CDR3 length: 15 residues. CDR3 region: CASSKQGARGNTIYF. The CDR3 DNA sequence: TGTGCCAGCAGTAAACAGGGGGCGCGGGGAAACACCATATATTTT.

The J gene is TRBJ2-3, the V gene TRBV7-9, with D perhaps matching TRBD2 (6 bases). The germline CDR1 and CDR2 sequences are SEHNR and FQNEAQ (reference sequence). Trimming took off 5 bases at V and 4 bases at J, with 16 bases between the two ends. CDR3 length: 15 amino acids. The chain's CDR3 is CASSQTGTGSDTQYF. CDR3 nucleotide sequence: TGTGCCAGCAGCCAGACCGGGACTGGGTCAGATACGCAGTATTTT. Together with reference TRBV7-9 and TRBJ2-3, the CDR3 gives the full variable domain: DTGVSQNPRHKITKRGQNVTFRCDPISEHNRLYWYRQTLGQGPEFLTYFQNEAQLEKSRLLSDRFSAERPKGSFSTLEIQRTEQGDSAMYLCASSQTGTGSDTQYFGPGTRLTVL.

The V call is TRBV4-3, the J call TRBJ2-3; a possible D gene is TRBD2 (6 bases). V gave up 5 bases and J gave up 4 bases, with 19 bases separating them. CDR1 is LGHNA and CDR2 is YSLEER in the germline V gene. This CDR3 spans 16 amino acids. As DNA, the CDR3 is TGCGCCAGCAGCAGGGGACTGGCGAAAGCATCAGATACGCAGTATTTT. It yields the protein CASSRGLAKASDTQYF.

This clone was seen a single time. The chain joins TRBV10-3 to TRBJ2-5; D uncertain. Germline lookup yields CDR1 ENHRY and CDR2 SYGVKD. The CDR3 is 11 amino acids. Between the trimmed V and J ends, which lost 2 bases and 2 bases, there was a span of 0 bases. The CDR3 sequence: CAISEQETQYF. In nucleotides, the CDR3 is TGTGCCATCAGTGAGCAAGAGACCCAGTACTTC.

The rearrangement joins TRBV7-9 to TRBJ1-2; no reliable D call. The CDR3 is 12 residues long. Germline V gene sequence: CDR1 SEHNR, CDR2 FQNEAQ (reference sequence). Trimming took 1 base from V and 8 from J, leaving 8 bases between them. The CDR3 reads CASSLVGFGYTF. DNA of the CDR3: TGTGCCAGCAGCTTAGTAGGGTTCGGCTACACCTTC.

DNA for the CDR3: TGCGCCAGCAGCCGGGATCAGACTAGCCTCGATGAGCAGTTCTTC. The encoded protein is CASSRDQTSLDEQFF. The rearrangement joins TRBV5-1 to TRBJ2-1; 7 bases map to TRBD2. The CDR3 is 15 amino acids. The germline gives CDR1 SGHRS, CDR2 YFSETQ. Trimming cost V 4 bases and J 8 bases; bases outside gene matches: 12.